This TCR beta chain was profiled in a study of post-analysis software for immune sequencing data. About the study: The cohort encompassed relapsing-remitting, secondary progressive and progressive-relapsing multiple sclerosis disease courses. General study findings and limits: Among 5 or 6 TRBV segments more frequent in patients than controls were TRBV5-6, TRBV5-1 and TRBV20-1. By F measure, samples from a shared preparation batch strongly co-clustered.

Turning to this clonotype: Its antigen remains unknown.

cDNA libraries for TCR beta contained unique molecular identifiers. Input of about 0.9 to 10 million T cells yielded roughly 0.5 million cDNA molecules. TCRdb analysed the PCR reads with MiXCR anew, one entry per CDR3 protein. The sample comprises about 570,000 distinct CDR3 sequences, under 40% of which are singletons, and roughly 6% rests with the top ten. The V and J ends lost 4 bases and 7 bases, in that order; junction bases with no gene match: 6. From germline, CDR1 is KGHSH and CDR2 LQKENI. The CDR3 spans 15 residues. Sequenced input: blood. The chain is built from TRBV18 and TRBJ1-6; TRBD1 agrees at 8 bases. This TCR derives from a girl aged 2-17 years with multiple sclerosis. CDR3 in DNA: TGTGCCAGCTCACAAACCGGACAGGGAAATTCACCCCTCCACTTT. Translating gives CASSQTGQGNSPLHF.